A single sample gave rise to the 3 T cell receptor beta chains below, sequenced in a study of blood T cell repertoires in COVID-19. TCRdb's copy holds only in-frame clones and misses some; the assay was immunoSEQ multiplex PCR. The data contain about 75,000 clones, around nine tenths of them singletons. What was sequenced was peripheral blood. The receptors originated from a human donor in a cohort sampled during active COVID-19.

The V call is TRBV27, the J call TRBJ1-4, with 7 bases that match TRBD1. V lost 5 bases, J lost 4 bases, and 4 bases stayed unmatched. Germline values: CDR1 MNHEY, CDR2 SMNVEV (reference sequence). The CDR3 is 14 amino acids. The CDR3: CASSKRDSNEKLFF. CDR3 DNA: TGTGCCAGCAGTAAACGGGACAGTAATGAAAAACTGTTTTTT.

This chain joins TRBV28 and TRBJ1-2, with 9 bases fitting TRBD1. From germline, CDR1 is MDHEN and CDR2 SYDVKM. The CDR3 contains 14 residues. J was trimmed by 7 bases and V by 5 bases; bases with no gene match: 8. This CDR3 reads CASSTPLGQGGYTF. The CDR3 nucleotides read TGTGCCAGCAGTACCCCGTTGGGACAGGGTGGCTACACCTTC.

This sequence joins TRBV28 and TRBJ1-1; 8 bases agree with TRBD1. CDR3 size: 15 residues. Germline CDR1 and CDR2: MDHEN and SYDVKM. V gave up 3 bases and J gave up 4 bases; unmatched junction bases: 7. Here the CDR3 reads CASSLQGAGGTEAFF. DNA for the CDR3: TGTGCCAGCAGTTTGCAGGGGGCCGGGGGCACTGAAGCTTTCTTT.